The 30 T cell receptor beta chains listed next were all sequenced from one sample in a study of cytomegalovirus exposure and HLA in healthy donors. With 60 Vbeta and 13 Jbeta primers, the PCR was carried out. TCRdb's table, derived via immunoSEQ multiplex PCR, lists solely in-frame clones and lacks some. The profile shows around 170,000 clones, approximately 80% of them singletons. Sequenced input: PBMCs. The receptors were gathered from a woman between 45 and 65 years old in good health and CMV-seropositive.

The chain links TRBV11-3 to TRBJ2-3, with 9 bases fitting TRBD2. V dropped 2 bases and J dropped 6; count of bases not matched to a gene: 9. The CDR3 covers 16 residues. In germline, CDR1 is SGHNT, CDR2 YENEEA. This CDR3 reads CASSLTLAGPEDTQYF. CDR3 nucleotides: TGTGCCAGCAGCTTAACCCTAGCGGGGCCAGAGGATACGCAGTATTTT.

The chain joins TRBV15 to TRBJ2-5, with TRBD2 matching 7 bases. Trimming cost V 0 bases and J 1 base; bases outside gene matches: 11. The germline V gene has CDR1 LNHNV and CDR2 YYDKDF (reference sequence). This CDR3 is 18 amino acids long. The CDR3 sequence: CATSRDVTAGDRQETQYF. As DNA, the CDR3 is TGTGCCACCAGCAGAGATGTCACGGCGGGGGACCGCCAAGAGACCCAGTACTTC.

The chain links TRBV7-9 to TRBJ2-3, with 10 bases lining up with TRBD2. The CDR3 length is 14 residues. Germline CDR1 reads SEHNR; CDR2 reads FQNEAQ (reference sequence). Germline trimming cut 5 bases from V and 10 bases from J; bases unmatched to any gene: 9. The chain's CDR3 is CASSLWTSGDSQYF. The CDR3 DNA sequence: TGTGCCAGCAGCCTCTGGACTAGCGGTGATTCGCAGTATTTT.

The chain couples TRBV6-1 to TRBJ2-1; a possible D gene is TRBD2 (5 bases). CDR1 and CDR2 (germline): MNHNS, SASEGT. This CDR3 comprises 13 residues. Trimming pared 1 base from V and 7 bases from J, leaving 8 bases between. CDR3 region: CASSEGPGNEQFF. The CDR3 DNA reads TGTGCCAGCAGTGAAGGACCGGGGAATGAGCAGTTCTTC.

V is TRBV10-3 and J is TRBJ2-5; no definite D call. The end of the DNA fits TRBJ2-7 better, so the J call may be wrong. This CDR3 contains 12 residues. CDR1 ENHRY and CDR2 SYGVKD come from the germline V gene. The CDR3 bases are TGTGCCATCAGTGTGGACTCCTACGAGCAGTACTTC. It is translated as CAISVDSYEQYF.

This chain's CDR3 is CSVEIGGGGEQYF. The CDR3 DNA reads TGCAGCGTTGAAATAGGGGGCGGAGGCGAGCAGTACTTC. The V gene is TRBV29-1, the J gene TRBJ2-5, with 7 positions matching TRBD1. The J call is in doubt because the DNA end fits TRBJ2-7 better. The CDR3 totals 13 residues. Germline loops: CDR1 SQVTM, CDR2 ANQGSEA.

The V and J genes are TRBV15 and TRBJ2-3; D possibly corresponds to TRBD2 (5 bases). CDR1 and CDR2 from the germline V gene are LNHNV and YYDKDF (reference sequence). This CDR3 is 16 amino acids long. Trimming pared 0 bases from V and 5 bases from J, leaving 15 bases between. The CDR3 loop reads CATSREVASEGDTQYF. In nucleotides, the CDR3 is TGTGCCACCAGCAGAGAGGTAGCGTCCGAGGGAGATACGCAGTATTTT.

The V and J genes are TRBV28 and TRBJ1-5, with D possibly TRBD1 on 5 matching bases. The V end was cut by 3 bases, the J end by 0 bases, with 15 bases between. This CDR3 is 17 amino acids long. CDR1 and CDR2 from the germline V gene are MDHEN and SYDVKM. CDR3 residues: CASSFLDSFYSNQPQHF. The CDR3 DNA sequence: TGTGCCAGCAGTTTCCTCGACAGTTTTTATAGCAATCAGCCCCAGCATTTT.

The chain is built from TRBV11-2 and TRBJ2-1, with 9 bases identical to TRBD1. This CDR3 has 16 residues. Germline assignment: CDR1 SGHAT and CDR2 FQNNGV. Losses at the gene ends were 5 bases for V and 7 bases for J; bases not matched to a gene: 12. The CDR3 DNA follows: TGTGCCAGCAGCCGATCACTGACAGGGGGTAGGAATGAGCAGTTCTTC. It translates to CASSRSLTGGRNEQFF.

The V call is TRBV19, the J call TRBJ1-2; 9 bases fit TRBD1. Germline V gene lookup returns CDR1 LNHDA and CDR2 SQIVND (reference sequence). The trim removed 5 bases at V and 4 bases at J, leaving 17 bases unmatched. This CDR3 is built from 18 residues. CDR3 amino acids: CASSPWDLTGGRGYGYTF. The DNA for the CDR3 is TGTGCCAGTAGTCCCTGGGACCTTACAGGGGGCAGAGGCTATGGCTACACCTTC.

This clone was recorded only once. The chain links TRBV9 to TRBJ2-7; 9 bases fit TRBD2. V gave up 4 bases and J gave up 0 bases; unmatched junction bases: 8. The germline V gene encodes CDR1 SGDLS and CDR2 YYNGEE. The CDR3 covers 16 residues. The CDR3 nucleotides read TGTGCCAGCAGCCCAAACAGCGGGGGGAGCTCCTACGAGCAGTACTTC. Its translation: CASSPNSGGSSYEQYF.

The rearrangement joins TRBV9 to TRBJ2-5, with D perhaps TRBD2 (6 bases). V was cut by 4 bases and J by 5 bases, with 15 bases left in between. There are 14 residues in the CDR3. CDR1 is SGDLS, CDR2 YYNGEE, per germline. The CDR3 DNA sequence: TGTGCCAGCAGCCCGCCGGGACTCCGGGAGACCCAGTACTTC. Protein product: CASSPPGLRETQYF. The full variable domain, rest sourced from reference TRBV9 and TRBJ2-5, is DSGVTQTPKHLITATGQRVTLRCSPRSGDLSVYWYQQSLDQGLQFLIQYYNGEERAKGNILERFSAQQFPDLHSELNLSSLELGDSALYFCASSPPGLRETQYFGPGTRLLVL.

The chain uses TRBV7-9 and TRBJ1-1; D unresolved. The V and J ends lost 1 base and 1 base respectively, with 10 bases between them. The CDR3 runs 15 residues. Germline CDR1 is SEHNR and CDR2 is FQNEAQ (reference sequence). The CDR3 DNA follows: TGTGCCAGCAGCTTAGGTGGGTCAGGGAACACTGAAGCTTTCTTT. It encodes CASSLGGSGNTEAFF.

CDR3 region: CASSTGVGGNTEAFF. The DNA for the CDR3 is TGTGCCAGTAGTACGGGAGTGGGGGGGAACACTGAAGCTTTCTTT. V is TRBV19 and J is TRBJ1-1; tentatively, D is TRBD1 (5 bases). This CDR3 comprises 15 residues. Germline CDR1 and CDR2: LNHDA and SQIVND (reference sequence). Trimming stripped 4 bases from V and 1 base from J, with 13 bases between.

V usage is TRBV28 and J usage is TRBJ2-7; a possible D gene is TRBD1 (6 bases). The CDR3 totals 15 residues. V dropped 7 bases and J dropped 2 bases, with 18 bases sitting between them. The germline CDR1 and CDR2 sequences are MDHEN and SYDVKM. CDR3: CASTSPGTPTYEQYF. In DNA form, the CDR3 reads TGTGCCAGCACTTCTCCCGGGACACCAACCTACGAGCAGTACTTC.

Here the CDR3 reads CASSPHTQNQPQHF. CDR3 coding DNA: TGTGCCAGCAGCCCGCATACCCAGAATCAGCCCCAGCATTTT. J is TRBJ1-5 and V is TRBV6-5, with unresolved D. This CDR3 spans 14 amino acids. The germline V gene encodes CDR1 MNHEY and CDR2 SVGAGI. V lost 6 bases and J lost 4, with 13 bases in between.

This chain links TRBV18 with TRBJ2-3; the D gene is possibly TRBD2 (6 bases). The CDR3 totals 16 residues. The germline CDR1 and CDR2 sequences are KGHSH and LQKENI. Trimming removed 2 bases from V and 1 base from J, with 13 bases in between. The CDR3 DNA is TGTGCCAGCTCACCATATCGTTCGGGGGGCACAGATACGCAGTATTTT. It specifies CASSPYRSGGTDTQYF. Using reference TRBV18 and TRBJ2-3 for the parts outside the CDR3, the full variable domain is NAGVMQNPRHLVRRRGQEARLRCSPMKGHSHVYWYRQLPEEGLKFMVYLQKENIIDESGMPKERFSAEFPKEGPSILRIQQVVRGDSAAYFCASSPYRSGGTDTQYFGPGTRLTVL.

This CDR3 reads CATSAQGPGGQPQHF. CDR3 sequence (DNA): TGTGCCACCTCGGCACAGGGACCAGGAGGACAGCCCCAGCATTTT. This chain joins TRBV6-6 and TRBJ1-5; D perhaps matches TRBD1 (6 bases). V was pared by 10 bases and J by 7 bases, with 23 bases between. Germline V gene sequence: CDR1 MNHNY, CDR2 SVGAGI (reference sequence). This CDR3 region has 15 residues.

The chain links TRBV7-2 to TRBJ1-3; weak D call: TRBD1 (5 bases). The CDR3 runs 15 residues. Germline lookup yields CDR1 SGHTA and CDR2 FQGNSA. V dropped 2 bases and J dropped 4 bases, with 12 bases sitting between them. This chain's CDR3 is CASSLTPGGGNTIYF. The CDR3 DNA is TGTGCCAGCAGCTTAACGCCCGGGGGGGGAAACACCATATATTTT.

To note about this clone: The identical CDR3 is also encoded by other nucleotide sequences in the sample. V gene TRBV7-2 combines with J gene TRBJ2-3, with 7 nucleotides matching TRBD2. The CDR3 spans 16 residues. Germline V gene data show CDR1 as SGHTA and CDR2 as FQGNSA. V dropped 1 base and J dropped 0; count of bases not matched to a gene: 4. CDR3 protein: CASSLVGGRSTDTQYF. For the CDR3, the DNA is TGTGCCAGCAGCTTAGTTGGCGGGAGAAGCACAGATACGCAGTATTTT.

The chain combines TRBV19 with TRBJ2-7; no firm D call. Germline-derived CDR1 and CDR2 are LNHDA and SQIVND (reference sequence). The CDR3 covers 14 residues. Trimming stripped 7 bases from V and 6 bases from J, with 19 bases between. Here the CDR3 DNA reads TGTGCCAGTATGAGGCGGCAATTGATTCTCGAGCAGTACTTC. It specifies CASMRRQLILEQYF.

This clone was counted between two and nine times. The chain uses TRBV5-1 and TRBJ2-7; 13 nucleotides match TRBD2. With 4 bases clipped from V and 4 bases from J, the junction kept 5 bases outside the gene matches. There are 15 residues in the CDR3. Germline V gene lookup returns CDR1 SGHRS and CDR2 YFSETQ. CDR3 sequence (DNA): TGCGCCAGCAGCAGCACTAGCGGGAGGGCTTACGAGCAGTACTTC. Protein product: CASSSTSGRAYEQYF.

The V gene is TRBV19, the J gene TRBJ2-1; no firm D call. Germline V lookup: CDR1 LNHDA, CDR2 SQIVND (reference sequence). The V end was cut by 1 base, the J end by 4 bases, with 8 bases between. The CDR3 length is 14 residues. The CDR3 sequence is CASSIGAYYNEQFF. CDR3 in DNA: TGTGCCAGTAGTATAGGAGCTTATTACAATGAGCAGTTCTTC. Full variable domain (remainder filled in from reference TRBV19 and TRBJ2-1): DGGITQSPKYLFRKEGQNVTLSCEQNLNHDAMYWYRQDPGQGLRLIYYSQIVNDFQKGDIAEGYSVSREKKESFPLTVTSAQKNPTAFYLCASSIGAYYNEQFFGPGTRLTVL.

The CDR3 region has the DNA TGTGCCAGCAGCTCTAGGAGGGAGGGAGGCTACGAGCAGTACTTC. Translating it yields CASSSRREGGYEQYF. This sequence joins TRBV7-2 and TRBJ2-7, with 7 bases fitting TRBD2. CDR1 is SGHTA and CDR2 is FQGNSA in the germline V gene. J gave up 3 bases and V 4 bases, and 9 bases lay outside the gene matches. The CDR3 sequence is 15 residues long.

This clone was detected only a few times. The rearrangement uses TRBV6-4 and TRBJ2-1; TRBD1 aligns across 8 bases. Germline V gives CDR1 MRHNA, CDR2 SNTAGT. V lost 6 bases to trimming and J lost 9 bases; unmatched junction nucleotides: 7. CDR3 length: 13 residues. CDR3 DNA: TGTGCCAGCAGCGGACAGGGTGGCGGTGAGCAGTTCTTC. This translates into CASSGQGGGEQFF.

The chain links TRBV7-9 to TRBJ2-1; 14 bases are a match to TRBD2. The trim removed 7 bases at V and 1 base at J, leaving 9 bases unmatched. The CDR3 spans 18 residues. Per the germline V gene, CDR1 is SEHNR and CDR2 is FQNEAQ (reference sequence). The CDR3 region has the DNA TGTGCCAGCAACACAGGGACTAGCGGGAGTCTTTCCTACAATGAGCAGTTCTTC. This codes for CASNTGTSGSLSYNEQFF.

The CDR3 reads CASSIIGVNEKLFF. Here the CDR3 DNA reads TGTGCCAGTAGTATTATAGGGGTTAATGAAAAACTGTTTTTT. The V call is TRBV19, the J call TRBJ1-4; possible D gene TRBD1, 5 bases. CDR3 size: 14 residues. V lost 3 bases and J lost 4, with 9 bases in between. Germline-derived CDR1 and CDR2 are LNHDA and SQIVND (reference sequence).

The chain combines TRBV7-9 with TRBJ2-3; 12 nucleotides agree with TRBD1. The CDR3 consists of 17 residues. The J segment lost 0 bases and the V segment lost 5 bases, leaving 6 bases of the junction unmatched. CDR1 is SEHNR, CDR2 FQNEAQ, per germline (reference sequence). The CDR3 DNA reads TGTGCCAGCAGCCGAGCCGGGACAGGGGGCAGCACAGATACGCAGTATTTT. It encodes CASSRAGTGGSTDTQYF.

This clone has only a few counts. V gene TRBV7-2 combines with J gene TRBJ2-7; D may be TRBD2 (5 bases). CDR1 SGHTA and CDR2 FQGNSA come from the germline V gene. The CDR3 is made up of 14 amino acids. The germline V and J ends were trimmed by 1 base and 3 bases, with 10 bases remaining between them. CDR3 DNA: TGTGCCAGCAGCTTAGGCCTCGGGGTCTACGAGCAGTACTTC. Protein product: CASSLGLGVYEQYF.

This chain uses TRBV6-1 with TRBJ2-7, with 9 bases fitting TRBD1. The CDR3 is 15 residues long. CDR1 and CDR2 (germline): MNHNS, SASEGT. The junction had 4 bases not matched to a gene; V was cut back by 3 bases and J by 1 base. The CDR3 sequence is CASSDMTGGSYEQYF. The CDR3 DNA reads TGTGCCAGCAGTGATATGACAGGGGGATCCTACGAGCAGTACTTC.